The entry that follows covers one T cell receptor beta chain sequence. The data derive from a study of blood T cell repertoires in COVID-19. For the study at large: Sample material is recorded as cDNA or gDNA derived from T cells, B-cell-depleted T cells, or PBMCs.

Patients of the Seattle cohort, enrolled during active infection, were followed longitudinally. V was trimmed by 6 bases and J by 6 bases, leaving 12 bases between them. The CDR3 has 13 amino acids. Germline V gene lookup returns CDR1 MNHEY and CDR2 SVGEGT. Measured with immunoSEQ multiplex PCR; TCRdb has only the in-frame clones, and not every one. Counted here are approximately 280,000 clones, less than 85% occurring once; the ten biggest clones make up more than 1.2%. The chain couples TRBV6-2 or TRBV6-3 to TRBJ1-5; D call uncertain. The source of this sequence is a human donor with COVID-19, enrolled during active disease. The donor label of this sample is uncertain. Source material: peripheral blood. The CDR3 bases are TGTGCCAGCAGCACTCCTCGGGGTCAGCCCCAGCATTTT. Translated, it gives CASSTPRGQPQHF.